The clone carrying this TCR beta chain was counted between two and nine times. Its antigen is still unknown. Each TCR beta cDNA library carried unique molecular identifiers. TCRdb analysed the PCR reads with MiXCR anew, one entry per CDR3 protein. The table lists over 700,000 distinct CDR3 sequences, 25% to 30% of them singletons. The source of the sample is a study of post-analysis software for immune sequencing data. Study findings and constraints: Elevated frequency relative to controls characterized four or five TRBV segments in patients, TRBV5-6, TRBV5-1 and TRBV20-1 among them.

Between the trimmed V and J ends, which lost 1 base and 4 bases, there was a span of 9 bases. This CDR3 spans 14 amino acids. CDR1 is SGHVS and CDR2 is FQNEAQ in the germline V gene. Sample: blood. The V gene is TRBV7-8, the J gene TRBJ2-3; no reliable D call. The source is a girl aged 5-17 years with multiple sclerosis. This CDR3 reads CASSLGSAPDTQYF. Written as DNA, the CDR3 is TGTGCCAGCAGCTTAGGTTCGGCACCAGATACGCAGTATTTT.